Listed below are T cell receptor beta chains from one sample, sequenced in a study of patients and donors after allogeneic stem cell transplantation. Each CDR3 protein gets one entry after TCRdb re-called the RT-PCR reads with MiXCR. The sample gives hundreds of thousands of distinct CDR3 sequences, 16% of which show up once; over 6% is in the top ten. Sequencing was performed on blood, either unsorted or a sorted T cell fraction (not recorded which). The receptors were sampled from a human donor who was either an allogeneic HSCT recipient or a stem cell or donor lymphocyte infusion donor (not recorded which). It is not recorded whose cells these are; they may come from a transplant donor. Each CDR3 is given with its conserved first and last residue. The D gene is left open where the match is weak. For some rows the clone size is stated as once, few or many, or as a class when expanded; others skip it.

CDR3nt: TGTGCCAGCAGCCCGGGACAGCCAGTATATTCCAATCAGCCCCAGCATTTT; CDR3aa: CASSPGQPVYSNQPQHF; d_gene: TRBD1; v_gene: TRBV2; abundance: -; j_gene: TRBJ1-5
CDR3nt: TGTGCCTGGAACATTCTCTCTAGCGGGTTCGGAGATACGCAGTATTTT; CDR3aa: CAWNILSSGFGDTQYF; d_gene: TRBD2; v_gene: TRBV30; abundance: -; j_gene: TRBJ2-3
CDR3nt: TGTGCCAGCAGCCAAGTACTAGCGGGGAATGATAGTACGCAGTATTTT; CDR3aa: CASSQVLAGNDSTQYF; d_gene: TRBD2; v_gene: TRBV14; abundance: -; j_gene: TRBJ2-3
CDR3nt: TGTGCCACCAGTGATTCGACAGGGATAGCTGGCTACACCTTC; CDR3aa: CATSDSTGIAGYTF; d_gene: TRBD1; v_gene: TRBV24-1; abundance: -; j_gene: TRBJ1-2
CDR3nt: TGTGCCAGCAGCTCATTTAGAGCAGGCCGCCCCTACGAGCAGTACTTC; CDR3aa: CASSSFRAGRPYEQYF; d_gene: -; v_gene: TRBV7-9; abundance: few; j_gene: TRBJ2-7
CDR3nt: TGTGCCAGCAGTCCGTTAGGGAGCGGGTTGGATGAGCAGTTCTTC; CDR3aa: CASSPLGSGLDEQFF; d_gene: -; v_gene: TRBV13; abundance: -; j_gene: TRBJ2-1
CDR3nt: TGCAGTGCTTCCCCCACCGGGACAGGGGGAAACACCATATATTTT; CDR3aa: CSASPTGTGGNTIYF; d_gene: TRBD1; v_gene: TRBV20-1; abundance: -; j_gene: TRBJ1-3
CDR3nt: TGCAGTGCTCCCCGGACAGGGGCTAATGAAAAACTGTTTTTT; CDR3aa: CSAPRTGANEKLFF; d_gene: TRBD1; v_gene: TRBV20-1; abundance: -; j_gene: TRBJ1-4
CDR3nt: TGCAGTGCTAGAGATCGCAGGGCGGGTGTTACAGATACGCAGTATTTT; CDR3aa: CSARDRRAGVTDTQYF; d_gene: -; v_gene: TRBV20-1; abundance: -; j_gene: TRBJ2-3
CDR3nt: TGCAGTGCGAGACTAGCGGGTTCGCAAGAGACCCAGTACTTC; CDR3aa: CSARLAGSQETQYF; d_gene: TRBD2; v_gene: TRBV20-1; abundance: few; j_gene: TRBJ2-5
CDR3nt: TGTGCCAGCAGCTCAGCCGGGACAGGCATCTCACCCCTCCACTTT; CDR3aa: CASSSAGTGISPLHF; d_gene: TRBD1; v_gene: TRBV7-9; abundance: -; j_gene: TRBJ1-6
CDR3nt: TGTGCCAGCAGCGAGCTCCCAATAGACAGCCAGCCAACTAATGAAAAACTGTTTTTT; CDR3aa: CASSELPIDSQPTNEKLFF; d_gene: -; v_gene: TRBV11-1; abundance: few; j_gene: TRBJ1-4
CDR3nt: TGTGCCAGCAGCTTATTTAGGTGGCAACTTAGCACAGATACGCAGTATTTT; CDR3aa: CASSLFRWQLSTDTQYF; d_gene: -; v_gene: TRBV7-2; abundance: -; j_gene: TRBJ2-3
CDR3nt: TGTGCCAGCAGCCTAATTAGGAGGAACACCGGGGAGCTGTTTTTT; CDR3aa: CASSLIRRNTGELFF; d_gene: -; v_gene: TRBV3-1; abundance: few; j_gene: TRBJ2-2
CDR3nt: TGCAGTGCTAGAGACCATGGCCGGGGGAGATTCTCCGAGCAGTACTTC; CDR3aa: CSARDHGRGRFSEQYF; d_gene: -; v_gene: TRBV20-1; abundance: few; j_gene: TRBJ2-7
CDR3nt: TGTGCCAGCAGTTCCATACCCCCGGGACAGGGAAATGGCTACACCTTC; CDR3aa: CASSSIPPGQGNGYTF; d_gene: TRBD1; v_gene: TRBV12-3/TRBV12-4; abundance: few; j_gene: TRBJ1-2
CDR3nt: TGTGCCATCGGACCTGGACGGGAGGAGACCCAGTACTTC; CDR3aa: CAIGPGREETQYF; d_gene: -; v_gene: TRBV10-3; abundance: few; j_gene: TRBJ2-5
CDR3nt: TGCAGTGCTGGCACCGGGACTTTGCTTCAAGAGACCCAGTACTTC; CDR3aa: CSAGTGTLLQETQYF; d_gene: -; v_gene: TRBV20-1; abundance: -; j_gene: TRBJ2-5
CDR3nt: TGTGCCAGCAGCCCAGAGGGGGCCAGCAATCAGCCCCAGCATTTT; CDR3aa: CASSPEGASNQPQHF; d_gene: TRBD1; v_gene: TRBV7-2; abundance: many; j_gene: TRBJ1-5
CDR3nt: TGTGCCAGCAGTTTAAATGGAGCCAGCTCCTACGAGCAGTACTTC; CDR3aa: CASSLNGASSYEQYF; d_gene: -; v_gene: TRBV27; abundance: few; j_gene: TRBJ2-7
CDR3nt: TGTGCCTGGAGTGTCACGGATTCCTACGAGCAGTACTTC; CDR3aa: CAWSVTDSYEQYF; d_gene: -; v_gene: TRBV30; abundance: -; j_gene: TRBJ2-7
CDR3nt: TGCGCCAGCAGCCAAGATCCCAGAAAAAACACTGAAGCTTTCTTT; CDR3aa: CASSQDPRKNTEAFF; d_gene: -; v_gene: TRBV4-3; abundance: few; j_gene: TRBJ1-1
CDR3nt: TGTGCCAGCAGCTTCTTTGGAGATACGCAGTATTTT; CDR3aa: CASSFFGDTQYF; d_gene: -; v_gene: TRBV5-6; abundance: -; j_gene: TRBJ2-3
CDR3nt: TGCAGCGTTAGACAGGGGAACACTGAAGCTTTCTTT; CDR3aa: CSVRQGNTEAFF; d_gene: TRBD1; v_gene: TRBV29-1; abundance: -; j_gene: TRBJ1-1
CDR3nt: TGTGCCAGCAGTCGATTCCGGGGGCCTTATGAAAAACTGTTTTTT; CDR3aa: CASSRFRGPYEKLFF; d_gene: -; v_gene: TRBV5-5; abundance: few; j_gene: TRBJ1-4
CDR3nt: TGTGCCAGCAGCCATTCCGGACAGGGGAAAGAGACCCAGTACTTC; CDR3aa: CASSHSGQGKETQYF; d_gene: TRBD1; v_gene: TRBV3-1; abundance: few; j_gene: TRBJ2-5